This T cell receptor beta chain came from a study of blood T cell repertoires in COVID-19 (dated by TCRdb to 2020 to 2021). For the wider study: Samples covering the acute and convalescent phases of COVID-19 were provided by collaborators in the United States, Italy and Spain. Samples were obtained from the ongoing ImmuneRACE study (first 160 participants) and from over 1,000 subjects provided by 6 global collaborators. The material from the prospective study consisted of cDNA or gDNA derived from T cells, B-cell-depleted T cells, or PBMCs. Subjects who had been exposed to COVID-19, were actively infected with it, or had recovered from it provided the deeply sampled blood TCRbeta repertoires that made up the dataset. Nearly every sample came with metadata listing a de-identified subject ID, COVID-19 status, age in years and sex. HLA class I and class II types, where available, came from metadata supplied by the sample provider rather than from assay-based typing. The repertoires were released in a freely available public database meant as a resource for research on the immune response to SARS-CoV-2.

TCRbeta CDR3 regions were amplified from genomic DNA using the immunoSEQ Assay, a bias-controlled multiplex PCR. In the source study's methods: The number of nucleated cells in each sample was estimated by amplification of reference gene primers within the assay. To quantify the absolute abundance of each unique TCRbeta CDR3 rearrangement, sequence reads were collapsed and filtered. For each sample, productive Simpson clonality was calculated by taking the square root of Simpson's diversity index across productive rearrangements. The table comes from immuneACCESS by way of TCRdb, which keeps in-frame sequences with V and J called. Part of the clones is missing from these tables; in studies checked, under half for an unresolved V gene and the rest for unknown reasons. V and J calls and clone size are those listed in that table; D and trimming were worked out from the DNA. A total of roughly 160,000 clones appear in this sample, about four fifths of them only once. Around 10% of the sample is taken by the ten largest.

V loses 0 bases, J loses 7 bases, and the germline ends lie 10 bases apart. The CDR3, from cysteine to phenylalanine, totals 14 residues. CDR3 DNA is the only sequence kept; it has 42 bases, read in frame from the first base. The CDR1 and CDR2 encoded by the germline V gene (reference sequence) are SGHAT and FQDESV. Study-wide findings and limitations: How much clinical and demographic metadata was included differed by source and by participant, and the metadata was provided uncurated.

For this clone: There is no known antigen for this receptor. No base-level quality is on record; no much larger clone is a single base apart.

In the prospective study, participants were about 18 to 95 years old, resided in about two dozen geographic areas of the United States, and were enrolled through a virtual design. Cohort assignment in the prospective study relied on participant-reported clinical history from a screening survey and a study questionnaire. For ImmuneRACE Cohort 3, a participant was defined as recovered based on two consecutive negative NP/OP PCR tests, clearance by a healthcare professional, or resolution of symptoms. In the prospective study, mobile phlebotomists collected whole blood, serum and a nasopharyngeal or oropharyngeal swab from each participant. Prospective study participants could optionally give additional blood draws and questionnaires over an approximately 2-month period. Prospective study blood samples were shipped either frozen or at room temperature before DNA extraction.

The source is a man aged 50 to 60 who had recovered from COVID-19. Material for sequencing was PBMCs or T cells enriched from blood (not recorded which). The chain links TRBV11-1 with TRBJ1-5; the D gene cannot be named for sure. The sequence in DNA is TGTGCCAGCAGCTTAGCAGATGGCGGGCAGCCCCAGCATTTT. This gives the protein CASSLADGGQPQHF.